The count of the clone carrying this T cell receptor beta chain is one. This record comes from a study of blood T cell repertoires in COVID-19. The CDR3 covers 15 residues. The V and J ends lost 3 bases and 1 base respectively, with 12 bases between them. Germline CDR1 SGHDN, CDR2 FVKESK. TCRdb's copy holds only in-frame clones and misses some; the assay was immunoSEQ multiplex PCR. The sample holds over 200,000 clones, 90% seen once. Sequenced input: peripheral blood. V gene TRBV14 combines with J gene TRBJ1-1; D remains unclear. The clonotype was recovered from a man aged 30 to 45 with COVID-19, enrolled during active disease. Here the CDR3 DNA reads TGTGCCAGCAGCCAGCAACTACTTAAGAACACTGAAGCTTTCTTT. Its translation: CASSQQLLKNTEAFF.